What follows describes a single T cell receptor (beta chain). No antigen is known for it. The data were taken from a study of T cell responses to AZD1222 COVID-19 vaccine. Looking at the study overall: Second-dose intervals near 4 or 12 weeks were combined.

Study-level findings and limits: Repertoires were collected only later (after the peak T cell response had occurred). With dominance at 160-218 and 743-854, vaccine-associated CD4 TCRs spanned spike. As reported, nearly half of all spike-specific TCRs target variant regions that are unmutated.

Produced via immunoSEQ multiplex PCR; TCRdb's table is partial and in-frame only. The sample lists around 130,000 clones; approximately 85% were seen once. The trim removed 5 bases at V and 5 bases at J, leaving 9 bases unmatched. The CDR3 length is 15 residues. Germline V gives CDR1 SGHTA, CDR2 FQGNSA. This receptor was taken from an adult in good health. Material: peripheral blood, obtained on day 0 of AZD1222 vaccination. This rearrangement joins TRBV7-2 to TRBJ1-5, with 7 bases fitting TRBD1. CDR3 region: CASSTWGQGDQPQHF. The CDR3 region has the DNA TGTGCCAGCAGCACTTGGGGGCAGGGGGATCAGCCCCAGCATTTT.